The entry below describes one TCR beta chain. Antigen specificity is unknown. CDR3 length equals 13 residues. Germline V CDR1 and CDR2: MNHNS, SASEGT. Trimming cost V 11 bases and J 0 bases, with 13 bases left between them. Every subset had its genomic DNA shared out evenly among several immunoSEQ plates. TCRdb's table, derived via immunoSEQ multiplex PCR, lists solely in-frame clones and lacks some. The sample lists about 1 million clones, around 75% occurring once. The data originate from a study of shared clonotypes between healthy human individuals. Overall study context: The donors, a couple of women and a few men, were aged 18 to 49. Findings and caveats of the study: Unshared clonotypes carried lower generation probabilities than those common to all four donors.

Sample: memory CD4+ T cells sorted from blood. Subset indicated: CD45RA-negative fraction. The source is a young man in good health. This rearrangement joins TRBV6-1 to TRBJ1-1; TRBD1 is a possible D gene (6 bases). This CDR3 reads CAGGATVNTEAFF. The CDR3 DNA reads TGTGCCGGGGGGGCCACTGTGAACACTGAAGCTTTCTTT.